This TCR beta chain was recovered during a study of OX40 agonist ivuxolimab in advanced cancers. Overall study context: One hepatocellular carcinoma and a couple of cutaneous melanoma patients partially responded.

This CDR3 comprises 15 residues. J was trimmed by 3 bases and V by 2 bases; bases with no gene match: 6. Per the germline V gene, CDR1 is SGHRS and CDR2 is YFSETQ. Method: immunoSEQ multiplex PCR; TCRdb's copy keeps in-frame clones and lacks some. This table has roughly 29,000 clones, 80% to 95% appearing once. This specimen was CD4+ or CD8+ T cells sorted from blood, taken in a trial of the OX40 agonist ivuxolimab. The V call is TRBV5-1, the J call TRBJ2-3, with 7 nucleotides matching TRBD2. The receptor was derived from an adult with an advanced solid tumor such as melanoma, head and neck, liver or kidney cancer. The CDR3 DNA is TGCGCCAGCAGCTTCTGGGGGGGAATGACAGATACGCAGTATTTT. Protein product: CASSFWGGMTDTQYF. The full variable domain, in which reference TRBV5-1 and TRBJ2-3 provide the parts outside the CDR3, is KAGVTQTPRYLIKTRGQQVTLSCSPISGHRSVSWYQQTPGQGLQFLFEYFSETQRNKGNFPGRFSGRQFSNSRSEMNVSTLELGDSALYLCASSFWGGMTDTQYFGPGTRLTVL.